This TCR beta chain was obtained from a study of blood T cell repertoires in COVID-19. Study overall: Nucleic acid was either cDNA or gDNA, and it came from T cells, B-cell-depleted T cells, or PBMCs.

The study recruited people aged about 18 to 95 years across some 23 US areas. Participants' reported clinical history set cohort assignment. Assay used: immunoSEQ multiplex PCR; TCRdb lists only in-frame clones, some missing. There are some 430,000 clones in the sample; about 90% occur only once, and 0.6% to 0.7% lies in the top ten. Germline CDR1 and CDR2: MDHEN and SYDVKM. This CDR3 has 15 amino acids. The V gene lost 7 bases and the J gene lost 11 bases, with 23 bases spanning the gap. Material for sequencing was PBMCs or T cells enriched from blood (not recorded which). The chain combines TRBV28 with TRBJ1-4; weak D call: TRBD1 (6 bases). This sequence originates from a man aged 18 to 30 who had recovered from COVID-19. CDR3 loop: CASIGQIMKSGKLFF. DNA for the CDR3: TGTGCCAGCATTGGACAGATAATGAAGTCCGGGAAACTGTTTTTT.